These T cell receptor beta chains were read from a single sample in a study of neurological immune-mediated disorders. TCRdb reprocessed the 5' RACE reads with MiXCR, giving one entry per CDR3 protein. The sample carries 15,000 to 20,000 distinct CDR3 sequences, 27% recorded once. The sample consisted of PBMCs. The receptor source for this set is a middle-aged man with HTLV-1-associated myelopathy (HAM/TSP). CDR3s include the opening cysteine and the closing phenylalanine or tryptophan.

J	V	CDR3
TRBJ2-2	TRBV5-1	CDSSVSTSHTGELFF
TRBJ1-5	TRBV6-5	CASSSGTSGNQPQHF
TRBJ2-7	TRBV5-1	CASSLGTGLSPEQYF
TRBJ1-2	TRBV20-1	CSARDEVYYTF
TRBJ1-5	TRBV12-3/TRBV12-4	CASRVGTGGNQPQHF
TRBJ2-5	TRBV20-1	CSAETSGLQETQYF
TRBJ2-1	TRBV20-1	CSVKDRGKREPYNEQFF
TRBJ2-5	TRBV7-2	CASTVGQGREETQYF
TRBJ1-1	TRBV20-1	CSARRGGVGTEAFF
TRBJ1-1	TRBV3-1	CASSPFPGQRIRSGTEAFF
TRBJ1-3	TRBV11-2	CASSLSEAGNTIYF
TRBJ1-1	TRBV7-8	CASALPRTRDKAFF
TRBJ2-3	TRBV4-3	CASSEGGRTSTDTQYF
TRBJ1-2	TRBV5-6	CASSLQGERLSYTF
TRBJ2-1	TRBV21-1	CASSKGDSRAAASYNEQFF
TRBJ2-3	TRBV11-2	CASSRRTTTQYF
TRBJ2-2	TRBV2	CASSVTGVTGELFF
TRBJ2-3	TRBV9	CASSVVPSGPDTQYF
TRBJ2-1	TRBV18	CASSPPRTGVNEQFF
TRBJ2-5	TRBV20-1	CSAIDGTRSETQYF
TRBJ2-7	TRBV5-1	CASSGGTGSRTYEQYF
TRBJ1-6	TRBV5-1	CASSPEGTGGNSPLHF
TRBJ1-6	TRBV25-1	CASTPQGGIALHF
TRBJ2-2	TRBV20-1	CSAPDISNTGELFF
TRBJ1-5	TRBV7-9	CASSLRAGVDQPQHF
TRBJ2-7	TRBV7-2	CASSFYRNYEQYF
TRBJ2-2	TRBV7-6	CASSPEITGTGNTGELFF
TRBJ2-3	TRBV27	CASSPLAGTVTDTQYF
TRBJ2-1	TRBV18	CASSPDRRPNEQFF
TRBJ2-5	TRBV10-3	CAISERDRVIAETQYF
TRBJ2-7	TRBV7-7	CASSLAAGTSYEQYF
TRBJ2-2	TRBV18	CASSPPRNTGELFF
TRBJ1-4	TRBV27	CASSPWGAGEKLFF
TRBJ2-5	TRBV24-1	CATSGGVGIETQYF
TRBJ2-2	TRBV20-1	CSALSGGADTGELFF
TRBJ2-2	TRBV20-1	CSASVASGYTGELFF
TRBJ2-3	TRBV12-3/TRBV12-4	CASSPRLAGGNRYF
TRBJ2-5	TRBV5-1	CASSLVAGPQETQYF
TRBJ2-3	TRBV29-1	CSGLPRRTDTQYF